The T cell receptor beta chain under discussion was sequenced for a study of T cell repertoires in cytomegalovirus infection. Whole-study context: CMV infection and matching HLA type were both indicated by public TCR beta signatures.

The CDR3 consists of 16 residues. The J segment lost 4 bases and the V segment lost 8 bases, leaving 7 bases of the junction unmatched. Germline-derived CDR1 and CDR2 are SNHLY and FYNNEI. TCRdb reprocessed the reads with MiXCR, giving one entry per CDR3 protein. The top ten hold around nine tenths of the sample, which has about 35,000 distinct CDR3 sequences, about 50% seen once. This clonotype has only a few counts. The antigen remains undetermined. This receptor was obtained from a human donor in good health (CMV status not recorded). Some clones in this sample may be carry-over from other donors' samples. Sequences were derived from CD8+ T cells from cultured PBMCs, sampled from culture after CMV antigen stimulation. The chain is built from TRBV2 and TRBJ2-3, with 15 nucleotides matching TRBD2. The DNA of the CDR3 is TGTGCCAGCGGTGGGACTAGCGGGGGGTTTTCAGATACGCAGTATTTT. It encodes CASGGTSGGFSDTQYF.